The 6 T cell receptor beta chains below all came from one sample that was sequenced in a study of T cells in Graves' hyperthyroidism and ophthalmopathy. TCR beta CDR3 regions were amplified from RNA. The TCR CDR3 first-round RT-PCR relied on the HTBI primer set. TCRdb itself ran the multiplex PCR reads through MiXCR, one entry per CDR3 protein. The data contain about 530,000 distinct CDR3 sequences, more than 15% of them seen just once; the ten biggest clones take up approximately 15%. Material: blood. The origin of the receptors is a young woman with Graves' ophthalmopathy.

J is TRBJ2-1 and V is TRBV5-1, with D perhaps TRBD1 (6 bases). The CDR3 covers 17 residues. CDR1 and CDR2 (germline): SGHRS, YFSETQ. Trimming removed 3 bases at V and 0 bases at J, with 16 bases between. As DNA, the CDR3 is TGCGCCAGCAGCTACCGGACAGCCCCGAGCTCCTACAATGAGCAGTTCTTC. It yields the protein CASSYRTAPSSYNEQFF.

This clonotype was observed at least ten times. The chain links TRBV7-3 to TRBJ2-3; perhaps TRBD2 as D (5 bases). The CDR3 sequence is 15 residues long. The germline CDR1 and CDR2 sequences are SGHTA and FQGTGA. Trimming shortened V by 6 bases and J by 2 bases, and 15 bases separated the two germline ends. CDR3 protein: CASRRVGSTTDTQYF. For the CDR3, the DNA is TGTGCCAGCAGGAGGGTGGGTAGCACCACAGATACGCAGTATTTT.

This clonotype occurred a few times. The rearrangement uses TRBV5-6 and TRBJ2-3, with D uncertain. Germline values: CDR1 SGHDT, CDR2 YYEEEE. The V gene lost 0 bases and the J gene lost 4 bases, with 21 bases spanning the gap. The CDR3 spans 18 residues. Here the CDR3 reads CASSLATGPPPYADTQYF. The CDR3, as DNA: TGTGCCAGCAGCTTGGCTACCGGCCCCCCGCCCTACGCAGATACGCAGTATTTT.

The chain couples TRBV18 to TRBJ2-1; 9 bases agree with TRBD1. The germline V gene has CDR1 KGHSH and CDR2 LQKENI. There are 15 residues in the CDR3. Trimming at V came to 3 bases and at J to 7 bases, leaving 7 bases not matched to a gene. As DNA, the CDR3 is TGTGCCAGCTCACCTCGGGACAGGGAGAGGAATGAGCAGTTCTTC. This encodes CASSPRDRERNEQFF. Complete variable domain (other parts from reference TRBV18 and TRBJ2-1): NAGVMQNPRHLVRRRGQEARLRCSPMKGHSHVYWYRQLPEEGLKFMVYLQKENIIDESGMPKERFSAEFPKEGPSILRIQQVVRGDSAAYFCASSPRDRERNEQFFGPGTRLTVL.

CDR3 bases: TGTGCCAGCAGTTACTCGACCAACACCGGGGAGCTGTTTTTT. Its protein is CASSYSTNTGELFF. This chain connects TRBV6-2 or TRBV6-3 to TRBJ2-2; D is unclear. The germline V gene has CDR1 MNHEY and CDR2 SVGEGT. CDR3 size: 14 residues. Trimming removed 0 bases from V and 2 bases from J, with 4 bases in between.

V usage is TRBV28 and J usage is TRBJ1-2, with unresolved D. Germline-derived CDR1 and CDR2 are MDHEN and SYDVKM. With 6 bases removed from V and 4 bases from J, the gap between germline ends came to 15 bases. CDR3 length: 14 amino acids. In DNA, the CDR3 is TGTGCCAGCAGCCTTGAAAATTGGGGCTATGGCTACACCTTC. Translating gives CASSLENWGYGYTF.